The entry that follows covers one T cell receptor (beta chain) sequence. Its matching antigen is unknown. Produced via immunoSEQ multiplex PCR; TCRdb's table is partial and in-frame only. Of millions of clones listed, over 85% are singletons. The record originates from a study of shared clonotypes between healthy human individuals. The overall study: Donor composition was a couple of women and three men, aged 18 to 49. Study observations and caveats: Relative to their counterparts shared across all four donors, non-shared clonotypes exhibited diminished generation probabilities. Despite large depth, rarefaction showed incomplete sorted-subset sequencing.

The CDR3 is 18 residues long. Trimming removed 1 base from V and 2 bases from J; junction bases left unmatched: 9. CDR1 is SGHVS and CDR2 is FQNEAQ in the germline V gene. The sequence was collected from a man between 18 and 35 years old in good health. Some clones in this sample may be carry-over from other donors' samples. Sequencing input: naive CD4+ T cells from PBMCs. Subset reported: CD45RA+ positively selected. The chain has TRBV7-8 and TRBJ2-5; TRBD2 matches at 11 bases. The CDR3 bases are TGTGCCAGCAGCTTAGGGGGCCTAGCGGGAGGCCGACAAGAGACCCAGTACTTC. This sequence encodes CASSLGGLAGGRQETQYF.